This T cell receptor beta chain stems from a study of human T cells and chemical hapten exposure. As for the study in general: Patches that contained 0.01% DPC were applied to the upper back and read at 6 days. From small differences in pooled library volume came most of the variation in per-sample TCR yields.

This clonotype was detected only a few times. TCRdb re-analysed the RACE reads in MiXCR, keeping a single row per CDR3 protein. The data hold approximately 91,000 distinct CDR3 sequences, with roughly 11% observed a single time. Time point: patch test 2, 6 weeks after DPC sensitization. Documented treatment: therapeutic diphenylcyclopropenone sensitization with weekly scalp DPC. Suited to DPC and affected by alopecia, the donors ranged from 18 to 70 years old. Extraction of total RNA was performed on unfractionated whole blood. The TCR was taken from a man between 18 and 29 years old with alopecia areata. Some clones in this sample may be carry-over from other donors' samples. This specimen consisted of whole blood, obtained in connection with sensitization to the hapten diphenylcyclopropenone (DPC).

The CDR3 reads CASSYRYGTNYGYTF. CDR3 nucleotide sequence: TGTGCCAGCAGTTACCGCTACGGGACTAACTATGGCTACACCTTC. The J gene is TRBJ1-2, the V gene TRBV6-5, with D hard to call. Trimming stripped 2 bases from V and 0 bases from J, with 10 bases between. This CDR3 spans 15 amino acids. Germline CDR1 is MNHEY and CDR2 is SVGAGI.